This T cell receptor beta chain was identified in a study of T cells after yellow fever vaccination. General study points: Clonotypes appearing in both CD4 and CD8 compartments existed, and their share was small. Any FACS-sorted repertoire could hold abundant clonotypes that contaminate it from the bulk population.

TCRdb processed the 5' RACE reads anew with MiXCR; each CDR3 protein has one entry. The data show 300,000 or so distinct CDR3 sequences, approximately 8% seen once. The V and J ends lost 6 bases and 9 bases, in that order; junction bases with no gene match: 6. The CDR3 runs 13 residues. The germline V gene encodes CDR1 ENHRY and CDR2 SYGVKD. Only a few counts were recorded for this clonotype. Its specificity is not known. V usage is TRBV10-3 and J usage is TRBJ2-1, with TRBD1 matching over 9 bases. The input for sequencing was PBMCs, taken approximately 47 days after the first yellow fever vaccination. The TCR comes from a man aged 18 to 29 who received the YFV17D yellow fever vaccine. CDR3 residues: CAIRRTGVVEQFF. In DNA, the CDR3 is TGTGCCATCAGAAGGACAGGGGTAGTTGAGCAGTTCTTC.